This T cell receptor (beta chain) appears in the sequencing data of a study of blood T cell repertoires in COVID-19. Assay used: immunoSEQ multiplex PCR; TCRdb lists only in-frame clones, some missing. The sample has roughly 250,000 clones; roughly 90% are singletons. The V gene's germline CDR1 is SEHNR and CDR2 FQNEAQ (reference sequence). V dropped 5 bases and J dropped 10; count of bases not matched to a gene: 11. This CDR3 is built from 15 residues. J is TRBJ2-1 and V is TRBV7-9; 10 nucleotides line up with TRBD1. This receptor was taken from a woman in her 30s with acute COVID-19. Sequencing was carried out using PBMCs or T cells enriched from blood (not recorded which). CDR3 nucleotides: TGTGCCAGCAGCACCCGGGACAGGGGATTGGAAGAGCAGTTCTTC. Amino acid sequence: CASSTRDRGLEEQFF.